The 5 T cell receptor beta chains listed next were all sequenced from one sample in a study of blood T cell repertoires in COVID-19. The assay was immunoSEQ multiplex PCR, and TCRdb's table has in-frame clones only and misses some. Of around 250,000 clones in the sample, 91% were seen once. Sequencing was performed on PBMCs or T cells enriched from blood (not recorded which). Receptors originate from a human donor in a cohort exposed to, infected with or recovered from COVID-19 (not recorded which). The donor label of this sample is uncertain.

This clone has ten or more counts. The V and J genes are TRBV2 and TRBJ1-2; D is perhaps TRBD1 (5 bases). The CDR3 contains 15 residues. V was clipped by 2 bases and J by 1 base, with 11 bases between them. Germline CDR1 and CDR2: SNHLY and FYNNEI. CDR3 coding DNA: TGTGCCAGCAGTGAATGGGGGGTCCTTAACTATGGCTACACCTTC. Translation gives CASSEWGVLNYGYTF.

The rearrangement uses TRBV12-5 and TRBJ2-3, with TRBD2 identical over 10 bases. Per germline, CDR1 LGHNT and CDR2 FRNRAP. This CDR3 has 15 residues. V was pared by 5 bases and J by 0 bases, with 2 bases of the junction left unmatched. CDR3 amino acids: CASGLAGASTDTQYF. The CDR3 DNA sequence: TGTGCTAGTGGTCTAGCGGGGGCGAGCACAGATACGCAGTATTTT.

This chain connects TRBV19 to TRBJ2-1; 12 bases are shared with TRBD2. Germline CDR1 LNHDA, CDR2 SQIVND (reference sequence). This CDR3 comprises 14 residues. The ends lost 7 bases at V and 5 bases at J; junction bases unmatched: 3. This CDR3 is CASKTSGGNNEQFF. CDR3 in DNA: TGTGCCAGTAAAACTAGCGGGGGGAACAATGAGCAGTTCTTC.

The chain carries TRBV6-5 and TRBJ1-1; D is unclear. The CDR3 runs 15 residues. Trimming removed 5 bases at V and 1 base at J, with 14 bases between. Germline V gives CDR1 MNHEY, CDR2 SVGAGI. CDR3 DNA: TGTGCCAGCAGTCCCGATTTTGGGAGGAACACTGAAGCTTTCTTT. It yields the protein CASSPDFGRNTEAFF.

This chain connects TRBV19 to TRBJ2-7, with 7 bases matching TRBD1. The germline CDR1 and CDR2 sequences are LNHDA and SQIVND (reference sequence). The ends lost 9 bases at V and 2 bases at J; junction bases unmatched: 10. The CDR3 length is 14 residues. The CDR3, as DNA: TGTGCCAGAAGAAACAGGGGCCGCACCTACGAGCAGTACTTC. Translating it yields CARRNRGRTYEQYF. The variable domain in full, completed from reference TRBV19 and TRBJ2-7, reads DGGITQSPKYLFRKEGQNVTLSCEQNLNHDAMYWYRQDPGQGLRLIYYSQIVNDFQKGDIAEGYSVSREKKESFPLTVTSAQKNPTAFYLCARRNRGRTYEQYFGPGTRLTVT.